Below are 11 T cell receptor beta chains sequenced from a single sample in a study of cytomegalovirus exposure and HLA in healthy donors. PCR primers comprised 60 Vbeta and 13 Jbeta primers. Sequencing was performed with immunoSEQ multiplex PCR; in TCRdb, only in-frame clones are kept and a portion is missing. The repertoire consists of roughly 170,000 clones, with approximately 82% occurring once and the leading ten covering approximately 1.6%. The source material was PBMCs. These receptors were obtained from a male donor in good health and CMV-seronegative.

The CDR3 coding sequence is TGTGCCAGCAGTCGGACAGGGGACCGCGCCATATATTTT. Residues: CASSRTGDRAIYF. The chain couples TRBV6-5 to TRBJ1-3; 9 bases are shared with TRBD1. With 5 bases clipped from V and 11 bases from J, the junction kept 7 bases outside the gene matches. Germline V lookup: CDR1 MNHEY, CDR2 SVGAGI. The CDR3 runs 13 residues.

The CDR3 loop is CASSPLAGGNYNEQFF. For the CDR3, the DNA is TGTGCCAGCAGCCCACTAGCGGGGGGTAACTACAATGAGCAGTTCTTC. The gene calls are TRBV7-8 and TRBJ2-1, with 12 bases identical to TRBD2. The length of the CDR3 is 16 residues. Trimming at V came to 5 bases and at J to 3 bases, leaving 5 bases not matched to a gene. CDR1 is SGHVS and CDR2 is FQNEAQ in the germline V gene.

This sequence joins TRBV7-8 and TRBJ2-7; 9 bases align to TRBD2. V shed 5 bases and J 3 bases; nucleotides not matched to a gene: 8. This CDR3 is built from 15 residues. Germline loops: CDR1 SGHVS, CDR2 FQNEAQ. The CDR3: CASSRLADNNYEQYF. In DNA form, the CDR3 reads TGTGCCAGCAGCCGACTAGCGGATAATAACTACGAGCAGTACTTC. Full variable domain (rest looked up from reference TRBV7-8 and TRBJ2-7): GAGVSQSPRYKVAKRGQDVALRCDPISGHVSLFWYQQALGQGPEFLTYFQNEAQLDKSGLPSDRFFAERPEGSVSTLKIQRTQQEDSAVYLCASSRLADNNYEQYFGPGTRLTVT.

This sequence joins TRBV6-5 and TRBJ1-2; possibly TRBD1 for D (6 bases). In germline, CDR1 is MNHEY, CDR2 SVGAGI. V was cut by 0 bases and J by 3 bases, with 8 bases left in between. This CDR3 has 14 residues. The CDR3 sequence is CASSYSQGHYGYTF. The CDR3 DNA is TGTGCCAGCAGTTACTCCCAGGGGCACTATGGCTACACCTTC.

The chain combines TRBV30 with TRBJ1-6; 9 bases map to TRBD1. Unmatched junction bases numbered 7, after V lost 0 bases and J lost 10 bases. Germline assignment: CDR1 GTSNPN and CDR2 SVGIG (reference sequence). The CDR3 loop spans 15 amino acids. CDR3 amino acids: CAWSVGTGPNSPLHF. CDR3 coding DNA: TGTGCCTGGAGTGTGGGGACAGGGCCAAACTCACCCCTCCACTTT.

The chain couples TRBV19 to TRBJ1-1, with 7 positions matching TRBD1. The CDR3 has 14 amino acids. After removal of 6 bases from V and 4 bases from J, the junction contained 8 bases not matched to a gene. Germline V gene data show CDR1 as LNHDA and CDR2 as SQIVND (reference sequence). Written as DNA, the CDR3 is TGTGCCAGTAGCCCGACAGGGTTGAGCACTGAAGCTTTCTTT. It translates to CASSPTGLSTEAFF.

The rearrangement joins TRBV25-1 to TRBJ2-2; 7 nucleotides agree with TRBD2. This CDR3 region has 17 residues. The ends lost 0 bases at V and 6 bases at J; junction bases unmatched: 10. Germline-derived CDR1 and CDR2 are MGHDK and SYGVNS. Here the CDR3 DNA reads TGTGCCAGCAGTGAATATCGCATTGAGCGGGAAGCCGGGGAGCTGTTTTTT. Encoded protein: CASSEYRIEREAGELFF.

The chain carries TRBV7-2 and TRBJ2-4; D gene ambiguous. With 4 bases removed from V and 1 base from J, the gap between germline ends came to 14 bases. CDR3 length: 16 amino acids. Germline CDR1 and CDR2: SGHTA and FQGNSA. Here the CDR3 reads CASSSGPTWAKNIQYF. DNA of the CDR3: TGTGCCAGCAGCTCCGGCCCGACATGGGCCAAAAACATTCAGTACTTC.

This clone was recorded only once. The chain is built from TRBV2 and TRBJ1-5, with D possibly matching TRBD1 (5 bases). Germline V lookup: CDR1 SNHLY, CDR2 FYNNEI. V dropped 6 bases and J dropped 2 bases, with 5 bases sitting between them. This CDR3 is built from 12 residues. The CDR3 here is CASSRGNQPQHF. CDR3 DNA: TGTGCCAGCAGCAGGGGCAATCAGCCCCAGCATTTT.

This sequence joins TRBV4-1 and TRBJ2-7, with 11 bases fitting TRBD2. CDR1 and CDR2 from the germline V gene are MGHRA and YSYEKL. The CDR3 length is 14 residues. Unmatched junction bases numbered 2, after V lost 3 bases and J lost 4 bases. The CDR3 spells CASSQGLAVYEQYF. The DNA for the CDR3 is TGCGCCAGCAGCCAGGGACTAGCGGTTTACGAGCAGTACTTC.

V is TRBV18 and J is TRBJ2-5, with D possibly matching TRBD2 (5 bases). There are 14 residues in the CDR3. Trimming took 4 bases from V and 1 from J, leaving 10 bases between them. Germline V gene sequence: CDR1 KGHSH, CDR2 LQKENI. The CDR3 region is CASSQKRTQETQYF. CDR3 sequence (DNA): TGTGCCAGCTCACAGAAGCGGACCCAAGAGACCCAGTACTTC.